These T cell receptor beta chains were read from a single sample in a study of beta chain features in type 1 diabetes. Sequencing used immunoSEQ multiplex PCR; TCRdb keeps in-frame clones, though not all of them. The sample contains 850,000 to 900,000 clones, around a sixth of which appear only once. Source material: naive CD4+ T cells from blood. The source is a woman aged 18-29 years in good health. The CDR3 runs from the conserved cysteine through the conserved F or W. The order of the fields is D gene, J gene, clone size, V gene, CDR3 length, CDR3 protein, CDR3 DNA. The D gene is left open where the match is weak. Clone size is stated in some rows and not others, as once, few, many or a class when expanded.

.,TRBJ2-5,.,TRBV2,14,CASSIRLGQETQYF,TGTGCCAGCAGTATTAGACTGGGCCAAGAGACCCAGTACTTC
.,TRBJ2-7,few,TRBV14,15,CASSTPGTTTDKQYF,TGTGCCAGCAGCACCCCCGGGACGACTACAGACAAGCAGTACTTC
.,TRBJ2-7,few,TRBV10-1,13,CASSESRVDEQYF,TGCGCCAGCAGTGAGTCCCGGGTGGACGAGCAGTACTTC
.,TRBJ2-1,few,TRBV28,12,CASSLLTGEQFF,TGTGCCAGCAGTCTTCTCACCGGGGAGCAGTTCTTC
.,TRBJ2-1,.,TRBV28,14,CASTLLGGYNEQFF,TGTGCCAGCACCTTGCTAGGAGGCTACAATGAGCAGTTCTTC
TRBD1,TRBJ1-2,.,TRBV27,15,CASKNGTGRVYGYTF,TGTGCCAGCAAAAATGGGACAGGGCGCGTCTATGGCTACACCTTC
.,TRBJ1-5,few,TRBV6-5,14,CASSYSRGPQPQHF,TGTGCCAGCAGTTACTCGAGGGGCCCTCAGCCCCAGCATTTT
.,TRBJ2-7,few,TRBV18,14,CASSDTLSSYEQYF,TGTGCCAGCTCTGACACGCTTAGCTCCTACGAGCAGTACTTC
TRBD2,TRBJ2-7,.,TRBV18,14,CASSPNREVDEQYF,TGTGCCAGCTCACCAAACCGGGAGGTCGACGAGCAGTACTTC
.,TRBJ2-7,few,TRBV7-6,16,CASSLGPGIDGYEQYF,TGTGCCAGCAGCTTAGGCCCCGGGATCGACGGATACGAGCAGTACTTC
.,TRBJ1-2,.,TRBV28,13,CASSRTFNYGYTF,TGTGCCAGCAGTCGAACCTTTAACTATGGCTACACCTTC
.,TRBJ1-2,.,TRBV28,15,CASSSPSTANYGYTF,TGTGCCAGCAGTTCCCCTTCGACAGCTAACTATGGCTACACCTTC
TRBD2,TRBJ2-1,.,TRBV19,15,CASQVGLAGNNEQFF,TGTGCCAGTCAAGTCGGACTAGCGGGGAACAATGAGCAGTTCTTC
.,TRBJ2-7,few,TRBV19,14,CASSIRDSGYEQYF,TGTGCCAGTAGTATACGCGACAGCGGCTACGAGCAGTACTTC
.,TRBJ2-7,.,TRBV7-9,12,CASSGFTYEQYF,TGTGCCAGCAGCGGGTTCACCTACGAGCAGTACTTC
.,TRBJ2-7,.,TRBV5-5,16,CASSLLSLGETYEQYF,TGTGCCAGCAGCTTGCTATCCTTGGGGGAAACGTACGAGCAGTACTTC
.,TRBJ2-5,few,TRBV28,12,CASSLNAETQYF,TGTGCCAGCAGTTTAAATGCCGAGACCCAGTACTTC
TRBD1,TRBJ2-1,.,TRBV28,15,CASTPSGQGIQGQFF,TGTGCCAGCACTCCTTCAGGACAGGGGATTCAAGGGCAGTTCTTC
.,TRBJ1-3,few,TRBV29-1,14,CSVGTGHAGNTIYF,TGCAGCGTCGGAACAGGGCATGCTGGAAACACCATATATTTT
TRBD2,TRBJ2-7,.,TRBV28,15,CASSSWTSGSDEQYF,TGTGCCAGCAGTTCGTGGACTAGCGGGAGTGACGAGCAGTACTTC
TRBD1,TRBJ1-1,.,TRBV29-1,14,CSVEVLDRDTEAFF,TGCAGCGTTGAAGTATTGGACAGGGACACTGAAGCTTTCTTT
.,TRBJ2-6,few,TRBV11-2,12,CASSFRANVLTF,TGTGCCAGCAGCTTTAGAGCCAACGTCCTGACTTTC
.,TRBJ2-3,few,TRBV7-2,14,CASSLTQSTDTQYF,TGTGCCAGCAGCTTAACCCAAAGCACAGATACGCAGTATTTT
.,TRBJ2-5,.,TRBV10-3,13,CAISGRNQETQYF,TGTGCCATCAGTGGACGGAACCAAGAGACCCAGTACTTC
.,TRBJ2-6,.,TRBV6-5,15,CASSYSGSGANVLTF,TGTGCCAGCAGTTACTCAGGCTCTGGGGCCAACGTCCTGACTTTC
.,TRBJ2-5,few,TRBV29-1,12,CSVEVAEETQYF,TGCAGCGTTGAGGTTGCAGAGGAGACCCAGTACTTC
.,TRBJ1-1,.,TRBV27,15,CASSALNAGFTEAFF,TGTGCCAGCAGCGCCCTTAATGCGGGATTTACTGAAGCTTTCTTT
TRBD1,TRBJ2-7,few,TRBV28,14,CSATGTGVSYEQYF,TGTTCCGCCACCGGGACAGGGGTTTCCTACGAGCAGTACTTC
TRBD1,TRBJ2-2,.,TRBV29-1,15,CSVRDRGNFPGELFF,TGCAGCGTTCGGGACAGGGGGAATTTCCCCGGGGAGCTGTTTTTT
TRBD2,TRBJ2-7,.,TRBV2,17,CASSEKLAGGGTYEQYF,TGTGCCAGCAGTGAAAAACTAGCGGGAGGAGGGACCTACGAGCAGTACTTC
TRBD1,TRBJ1-5,.,TRBV19,14,CASSEGQHHQPQHF,TGTGCCAGTAGCGAGGGACAGCACCATCAGCCCCAGCATTTT
.,TRBJ2-5,.,TRBV7-2,17,CASSLGGFPQWGETQYF,TGTGCCAGCAGCTTAGGCGGATTCCCCCAATGGGGAGAGACCCAGTACTTC
TRBD2,TRBJ2-5,few,TRBV5-1,14,CASSLASGQETQYF,TGCGCCAGCAGCTTGGCTAGCGGGCAAGAGACCCAGTACTTC
.,TRBJ2-3,few,TRBV7-2,12,CASSFLTDTQYF,TGTGCCAGCAGCTTTCTCACAGATACGCAGTATTTT
TRBD1,TRBJ2-7,.,TRBV2,14,CASSGQGTRYEQYF,TGTGCCAGCAGTGGACAGGGGACTCGCTACGAGCAGTACTTC
.,TRBJ2-1,.,TRBV4-3,15,CASSQDLEYYNEQFF,TGCGCCAGCAGCCAAGATCTAGAATACTACAATGAGCAGTTCTTC
TRBD2,TRBJ2-2,.,TRBV7-9,17,CASSQLAGEVNTGELFF,TGTGCCAGCAGCCAACTAGCGGGAGAGGTTAACACCGGGGAGCTGTTTTTT
.,TRBJ1-5,.,TRBV7-9,18,CASSTTGGGPSSNQPQHF,TGTGCCAGCAGCACGACAGGTGGGGGCCCTTCGAGCAATCAGCCCCAGCATTTT
.,TRBJ2-7,.,TRBV6-6,15,CASSPSWGSPYEQYF,TGTGCCAGCAGCCCTAGCTGGGGGAGCCCCTACGAGCAGTACTTC
.,TRBJ1-2,.,TRBV21-1,16,CASSKGGPSANYGYTF,TGTGCCAGCAGCAAAGGAGGTCCCTCGGCAAACTATGGCTACACCTTC
.,TRBJ2-6,few,TRBV7-2,16,CASSLVAGSGANVLTF,TGTGCCAGCAGCTTAGTAGCAGGATCTGGGGCCAACGTCCTGACTTTC
.,TRBJ1-2,few,TRBV7-2,14,CASSLGGKAYGYTF,TGTGCCAGCAGCTTAGGGGGGAAGGCCTATGGCTACACCTTC